The rows below give T cell receptor beta chains drawn from one sample of a study of T-cell reconstitution after alpha-beta-depleted transplantation in children. TCRdb independently ran MiXCR on the PCR reads; one entry per CDR3 protein. The sample records more than 150,000 distinct CDR3 sequences, more than 12% being singletons. This specimen consisted of PBMCs from the stem cell graft donor, obtained from the stem cell graft. All receptors come from a human donor who donated a stem cell graft to a child with acute lymphoblastic leukemia. Both conserved end residues are part of each CDR3. A D gene is named only where the DNA matches it firmly. Size values are once, few and many counts, or a class for expanded clones, and some rows have none.

D gene	V gene	J gene	clone size	CDR3 protein	CDR3 DNA
.	TRBV5-1	TRBJ1-1	many	CASSPLRGSNTEAFF	TGCGCCAGCAGCCCCCTTCGCGGGTCGAACACTGAAGCTTTCTTT
.	TRBV20-1	TRBJ1-3	many	CSARVVLGISGNTIYF	TGCAGTGCTAGAGTTGTTCTCGGGATCTCTGGAAACACCATATATTTT
.	TRBV10-3	TRBJ2-3	many	CAISDIPDTQYF	TGTGCCATCAGTGATATCCCAGATACGCAGTATTTT
.	TRBV6-2/TRBV6-3	TRBJ1-5	.	CASSYSGVIFSNQPQHF	TGTGCCAGCAGTTACTCGGGGGTCATTTTTAGCAATCAGCCCCAGCATTTT
.	TRBV4-1	TRBJ2-2	many	CASSHITTENTGELFF	TGCGCCAGCAGCCACATCACGACAGAGAACACCGGGGAGCTGTTTTTT
.	TRBV30	TRBJ1-3	many	CAWSGKSSGNTIYF	TGTGCCTGGTCCGGGAAGAGCTCTGGAAACACCATATATTTT
.	TRBV5-1	TRBJ2-7	many	CASSSGGDVKYF	TGCGCCAGCAGCTCCGGCGGGGATGTTAAGTACTTC
.	TRBV12-3/TRBV12-4	TRBJ1-1	many	CASSLSRDGEAFF	TGTGCCAGCAGTTTATCCAGGGACGGAGAAGCTTTCTTT
TRBD1	TRBV11-3	TRBJ2-3	few	CASSSITGADTQYF	TGTGCCAGCAGCTCAATCACAGGGGCAGATACGCAGTATTTT
.	TRBV12-3/TRBV12-4	TRBJ1-1	many	CASSPSRETEAFF	TGTGCCAGCAGTCCCAGTCGGGAGACTGAAGCTTTCTTT
TRBD1	TRBV28	TRBJ1-5	many	CASSYLDRSNQPQHF	TGTGCCAGCAGTTACCTGGACAGGAGCAATCAGCCCCAGCATTTT
TRBD2	TRBV20-1	TRBJ2-1	.	CSARGRASGRSYNEQFF	TGCAGTGCCAGGGGCCGGGCTAGCGGGAGATCCTACAATGAGCAGTTCTTC
.	TRBV6-1	TRBJ1-2	many	CASRDDGTRGGYTF	TGTGCCAGCAGGGACGACGGAACGAGGGGTGGCTACACCTTC
TRBD2	TRBV10-1	TRBJ2-5	.	CASSRFGGREETQYF	TGCGCCAGCAGTCGCTTTGGCGGGAGGGAAGAGACCCAGTACTTC
TRBD1	TRBV7-2	TRBJ1-3	many	CASSLGHRGAGNTIYF	TGTGCCAGCAGCTTAGGACACAGGGGGGCTGGAAACACCATATATTTT
.	TRBV5-1	TRBJ1-2	many	CASSLVTGAGYGYTF	TGCGCCAGCAGCTTGGTTACGGGGGCGGGCTATGGCTACACCTTC
.	TRBV5-1	TRBJ2-1	.	CASSLGPASNEQFF	TGCGCCAGCAGCTTGGGGCCCGCCAGCAATGAGCAGTTCTTC
.	TRBV27	TRBJ1-1	many	CASSSTLFWGTEAFF	TGTGCCAGCAGTTCAACTCTCTTTTGGGGGACTGAAGCTTTCTTT
.	TRBV5-6	TRBJ2-6	few	CASSFGLGEANGLTF	TGTGCCAGCAGCTTTGGGCTGGGGGAGGCCAACGGCCTGACTTTC
TRBD2	TRBV6-5	TRBJ2-7	few	CASSYQSGRAAYEQYF	TGTGCCAGCAGTTACCAGAGCGGGAGGGCCGCCTACGAGCAGTACTTC
.	TRBV7-9	TRBJ2-5	many	CASSLDEETQYF	TGTGCCAGCAGCCTAGATGAAGAGACCCAGTACTTC
TRBD1	TRBV27	TRBJ1-2	many	CASSLDGQGPLHGYTF	TGTGCCAGCAGTCTCGATGGACAGGGACCCTTACATGGCTACACCTTC
.	TRBV27	TRBJ1-4	many	CASSAADNEKLFF	TGTGCCAGCAGCGCCGCGGATAATGAAAAACTGTTTTTT
.	TRBV11-3	TRBJ2-7	.	CASYTSRRVGVEQYF	TGTGCCAGCTATACAAGCCGCCGCGTGGGGGTCGAGCAGTACTTC
.	TRBV12-3/TRBV12-4	TRBJ1-2	many	CASSLGWGYTF	TGTGCCAGCAGTTTAGGATGGGGCTACACCTTC
.	TRBV5-1	TRBJ2-7	few	CASSFNQNEQYF	TGCGCCAGCAGCTTTAATCAGAACGAGCAGTACTTC
TRBD2	TRBV5-1	TRBJ2-7	many	CASSSSGRSSYEQYF	TGCGCCAGCAGCTCTAGCGGGAGGTCCTCCTACGAGCAGTACTTC
.	TRBV20-1	TRBJ2-1	.	CSARGGGEDEQFF	TGCAGTGCTAGGGGCGGAGGGGAGGATGAGCAGTTCTTC
TRBD1	TRBV20-1	TRBJ2-7	many	CSAQGQGAAGEQYF	TGCAGTGCTCAGGGACAGGGGGCGGCGGGCGAGCAGTACTTC
.	TRBV7-6	TRBJ2-3	many	CASSLGREDTQYF	TGTGCCAGCAGCTTAGGCAGGGAAGATACGCAGTATTTT
.	TRBV20-1	TRBJ1-1	.	CSAVRQGNTEAFF	TGCAGTGCCGTCCGGCAGGGTAACACTGAAGCTTTCTTT
TRBD2	TRBV20-1	TRBJ2-7	many	CSARLRTSAYEQYF	TGCAGTGCTCGATTAAGAACTAGCGCCTACGAGCAGTACTTC
.	TRBV5-1	TRBJ2-7	many	CASSILREQYEQYF	TGCGCCAGCAGTATCCTCAGGGAACAATACGAGCAGTACTTC
TRBD1	TRBV7-6	TRBJ2-7	.	CARRVGTVFTYEQYF	TGTGCCAGACGAGTAGGGACAGTCTTTACCTACGAGCAGTACTTC
TRBD1	TRBV30	TRBJ1-1	many	CAWRGLGQGGRTEAFF	TGTGCCTGGAGGGGACTGGGACAGGGGGGGAGGACTGAAGCTTTCTTT
TRBD2	TRBV12-3/TRBV12-4	TRBJ2-3	many	CASSSAGASTDTQYF	TGTGCCAGCAGTTCAGCGGGAGCTAGCACAGATACGCAGTATTTT
TRBD2	TRBV20-1	TRBJ2-3	many	CSAIRAASGAFGQYF	TGCAGTGCCATAAGGGCGGCTAGCGGGGCTTTCGGGCAGTATTTT
TRBD2	TRBV11-3	TRBJ2-1	few	CASSARTSDNEQFF	TGTGCCAGCAGCGCCCGGACTAGTGACAATGAGCAGTTCTTC